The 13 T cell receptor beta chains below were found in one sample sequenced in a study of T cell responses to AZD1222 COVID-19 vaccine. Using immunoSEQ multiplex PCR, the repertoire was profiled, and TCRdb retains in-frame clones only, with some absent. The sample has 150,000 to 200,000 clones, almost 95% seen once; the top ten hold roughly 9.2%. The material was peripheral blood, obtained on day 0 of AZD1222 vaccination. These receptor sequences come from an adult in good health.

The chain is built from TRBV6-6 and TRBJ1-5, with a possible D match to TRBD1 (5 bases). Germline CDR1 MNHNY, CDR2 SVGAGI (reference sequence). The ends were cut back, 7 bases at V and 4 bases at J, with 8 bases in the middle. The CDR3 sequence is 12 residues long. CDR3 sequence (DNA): TGTGCCAGCACCCAGGGAAATCAGCCCCAGCATTTT. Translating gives CASTQGNQPQHF.

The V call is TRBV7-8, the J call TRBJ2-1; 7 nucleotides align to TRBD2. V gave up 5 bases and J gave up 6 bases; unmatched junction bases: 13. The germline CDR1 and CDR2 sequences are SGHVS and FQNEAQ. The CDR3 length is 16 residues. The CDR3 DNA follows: TGTGCCAGCAGCCTGTCCCCTAGCGGTTATTTCAATGAGCAGTTCTTC. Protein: CASSLSPSGYFNEQFF.

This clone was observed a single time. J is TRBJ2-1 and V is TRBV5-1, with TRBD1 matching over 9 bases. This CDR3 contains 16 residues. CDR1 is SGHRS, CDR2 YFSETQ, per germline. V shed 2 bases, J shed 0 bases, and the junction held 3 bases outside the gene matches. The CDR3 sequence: CASSLGQGSSYNEQFF. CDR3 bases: TGCGCCAGCAGCTTAGGACAGGGGAGCTCCTACAATGAGCAGTTCTTC.

The CDR3 loop reads CASSQGIAGGSEEQYF. The CDR3 region has the DNA TGTGCCAGCAGCCAAGGGATAGCGGGAGGATCGGAAGAGCAGTACTTC. The rearrangement uses TRBV3-1 (or the pseudogene TRBV3-2) and TRBJ2-7, with 10 nucleotides matching TRBD2. The CDR3 is made up of 16 amino acids. Germline V gene sequence: CDR1 LGHDT, CDR2 YNNKEL (reference sequence). With V trimmed by 1 base and J by 7 bases, 10 bases remained unmatched.

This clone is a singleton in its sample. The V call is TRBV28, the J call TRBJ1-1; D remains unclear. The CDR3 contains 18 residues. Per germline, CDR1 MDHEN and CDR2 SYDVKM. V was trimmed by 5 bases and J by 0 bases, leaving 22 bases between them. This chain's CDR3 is CASSPMGPGGGMNTEAFF. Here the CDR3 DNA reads TGTGCCAGCAGTCCGATGGGTCCGGGTGGCGGGATGAACACTGAAGCTTTCTTT. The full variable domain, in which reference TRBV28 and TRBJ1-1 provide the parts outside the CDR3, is DVKVTQSSRYLVKRTGEKVFLECVQDMDHENMFWYRQDPGLGLRLIYFSYDVKMKEKGDIPEGYSVSREKKERFSLILESASTNQTSMYLCASSPMGPGGGMNTEAFFGQGTRLTVV.

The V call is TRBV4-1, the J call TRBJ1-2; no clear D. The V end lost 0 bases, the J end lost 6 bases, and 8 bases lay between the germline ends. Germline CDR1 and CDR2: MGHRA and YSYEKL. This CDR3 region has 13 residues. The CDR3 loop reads CASSQEYSHGYTF. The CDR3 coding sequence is TGCGCCAGCAGCCAAGAGTACTCCCATGGCTACACCTTC.

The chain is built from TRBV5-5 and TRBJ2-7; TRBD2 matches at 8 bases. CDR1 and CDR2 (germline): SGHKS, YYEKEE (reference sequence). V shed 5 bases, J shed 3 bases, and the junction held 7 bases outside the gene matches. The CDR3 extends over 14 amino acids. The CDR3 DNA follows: TGTGCCAGCAGGAGTGTCGGGGGGGTCTACGAGCAGTACTTC. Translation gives CASRSVGGVYEQYF.

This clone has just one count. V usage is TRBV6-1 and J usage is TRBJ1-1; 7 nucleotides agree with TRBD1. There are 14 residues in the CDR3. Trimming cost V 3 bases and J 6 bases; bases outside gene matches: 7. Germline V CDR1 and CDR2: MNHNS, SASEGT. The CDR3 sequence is CASSDGSGGAEAFF. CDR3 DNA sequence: TGTGCCAGCAGTGACGGGTCAGGGGGGGCTGAAGCTTTCTTT.

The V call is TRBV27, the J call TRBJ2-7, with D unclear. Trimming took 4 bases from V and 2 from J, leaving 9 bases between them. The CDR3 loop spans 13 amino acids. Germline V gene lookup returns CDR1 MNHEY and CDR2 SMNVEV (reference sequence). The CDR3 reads CASSYGFPYEQYF. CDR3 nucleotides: TGTGCCAGCAGTTATGGGTTCCCCTACGAGCAGTACTTC.

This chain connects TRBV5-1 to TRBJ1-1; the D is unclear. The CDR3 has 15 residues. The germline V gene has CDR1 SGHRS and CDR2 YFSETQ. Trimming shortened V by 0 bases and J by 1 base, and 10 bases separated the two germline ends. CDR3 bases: TGCGCCAGCAGCTTGGTGGCCAGAGAGAACACTGAAGCTTTCTTT. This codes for CASSLVARENTEAFF.

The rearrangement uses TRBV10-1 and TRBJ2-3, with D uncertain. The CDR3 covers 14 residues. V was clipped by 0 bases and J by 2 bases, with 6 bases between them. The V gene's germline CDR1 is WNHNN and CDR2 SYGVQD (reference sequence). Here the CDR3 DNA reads TGCGCCAGCAGTGAGTCGTTGGCCACAGATACGCAGTATTTT. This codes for CASSESLATDTQYF.

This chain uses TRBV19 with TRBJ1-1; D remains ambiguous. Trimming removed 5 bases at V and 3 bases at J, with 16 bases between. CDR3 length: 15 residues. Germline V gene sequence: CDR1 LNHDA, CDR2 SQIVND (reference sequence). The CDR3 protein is CASSSLFHRDTEAFF. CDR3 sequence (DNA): TGTGCCAGTAGTTCCCTTTTTCACCGGGACACTGAAGCTTTCTTT.

The CDR3, as DNA: TGTGCCAGCAGAATAAAGGCCCGGAAAACTGAAGCTTTCTTT. It codes for CASRIKARKTEAFF. The J gene is TRBJ1-1, the V gene TRBV5-4; D call uncertain. V lost 5 bases and J lost 5, with 16 bases in between. Germline V CDR1 and CDR2: SGHNT, YYREEE (reference sequence). The CDR3 has 14 amino acids.